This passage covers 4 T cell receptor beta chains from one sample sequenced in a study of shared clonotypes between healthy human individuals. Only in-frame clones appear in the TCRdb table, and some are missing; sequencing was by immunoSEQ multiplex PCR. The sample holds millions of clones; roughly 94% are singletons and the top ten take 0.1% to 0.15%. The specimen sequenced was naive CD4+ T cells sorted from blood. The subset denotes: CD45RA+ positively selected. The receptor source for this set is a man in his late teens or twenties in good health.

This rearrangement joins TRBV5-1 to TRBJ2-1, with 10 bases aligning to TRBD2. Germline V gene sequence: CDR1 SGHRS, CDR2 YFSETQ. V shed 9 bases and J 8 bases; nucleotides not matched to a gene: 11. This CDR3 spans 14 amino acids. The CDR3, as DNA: TGCGCCACCGCCGGGGCTAGCGGGAGCGATGAGCAGTTCTTC. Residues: CATAGASGSDEQFF.

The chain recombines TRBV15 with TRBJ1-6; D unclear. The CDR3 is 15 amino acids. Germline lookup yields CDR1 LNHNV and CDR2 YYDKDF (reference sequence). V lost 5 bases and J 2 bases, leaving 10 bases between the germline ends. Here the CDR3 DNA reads TGTGCCACCAGCCTCGGGATTGCCTATAATTCACCCCTCCACTTT. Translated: CATSLGIAYNSPLHF.

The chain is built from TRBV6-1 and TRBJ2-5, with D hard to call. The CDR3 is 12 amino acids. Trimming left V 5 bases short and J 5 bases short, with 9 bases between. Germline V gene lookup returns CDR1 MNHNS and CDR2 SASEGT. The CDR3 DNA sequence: TGTGCCAGCAGTCGACAAATGGAGACCCAGTACTTC. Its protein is CASSRQMETQYF.

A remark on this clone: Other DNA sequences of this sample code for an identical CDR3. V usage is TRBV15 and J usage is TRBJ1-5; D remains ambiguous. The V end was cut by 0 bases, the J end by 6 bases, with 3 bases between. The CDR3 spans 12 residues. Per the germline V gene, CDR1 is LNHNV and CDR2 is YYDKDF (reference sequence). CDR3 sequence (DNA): TGTGCCACCAGCAGAGATTTTCAGCCCCAGCATTTT. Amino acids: CATSRDFQPQHF.